This T cell receptor (beta chain) was sequenced in a study of T-cell reconstitution after alpha-beta-depleted transplantation in children. V gave up 4 bases and J gave up 5 bases, with 17 bases separating them. The V gene's germline CDR1 is SEHNR and CDR2 FQNEAQ (reference sequence). The CDR3 totals 16 residues. Researchers prepared the TCRbeta library using unique molecular identifiers, the study reports. One entry per CDR3 protein, called by TCRdb with MiXCR from the PCR reads. The sample contains 25,000 or so distinct CDR3 sequences, about a sixth of which appear only once. Sample: PBMCs, mostly from graft donor cells, taken 60 days after TCRalphabeta/CD19-depleted stem cell transplant. The chain links TRBV7-9 to TRBJ2-2; a weak D match, TRBD1 (5 bases). The sequence was obtained from a male patient aged 2 to 9 who had a stem cell transplant for acute lymphoblastic leukemia, so the T cells may come from the graft donor. The CDR3 loop is CASSSFAIRATGELFF. The CDR3 coding sequence is TGTGCCAGCAGCTCCTTCGCGATCAGGGCAACCGGGGAGCTGTTTTTT.